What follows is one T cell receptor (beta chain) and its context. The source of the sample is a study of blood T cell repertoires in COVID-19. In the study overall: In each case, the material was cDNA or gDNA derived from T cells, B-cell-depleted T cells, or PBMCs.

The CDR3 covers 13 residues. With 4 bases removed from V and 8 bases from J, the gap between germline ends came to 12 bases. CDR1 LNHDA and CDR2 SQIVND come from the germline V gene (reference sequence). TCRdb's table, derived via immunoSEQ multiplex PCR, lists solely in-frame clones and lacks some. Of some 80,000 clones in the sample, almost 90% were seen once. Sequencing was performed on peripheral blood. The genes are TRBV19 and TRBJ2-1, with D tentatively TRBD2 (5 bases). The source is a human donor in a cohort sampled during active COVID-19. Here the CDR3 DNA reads TGTGCCAGTAGTAAGAGGGCGGGCGATGAGCAGTTCTTC. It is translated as CASSKRAGDEQFF.